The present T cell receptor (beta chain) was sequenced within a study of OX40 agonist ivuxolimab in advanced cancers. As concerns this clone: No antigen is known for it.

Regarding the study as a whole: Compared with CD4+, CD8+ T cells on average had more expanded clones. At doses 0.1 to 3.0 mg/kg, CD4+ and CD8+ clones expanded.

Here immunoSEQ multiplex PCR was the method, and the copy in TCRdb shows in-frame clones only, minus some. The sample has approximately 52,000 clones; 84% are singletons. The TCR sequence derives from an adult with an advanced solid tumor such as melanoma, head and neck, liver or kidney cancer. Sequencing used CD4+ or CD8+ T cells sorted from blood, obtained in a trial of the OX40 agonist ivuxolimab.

CDR3 DNA sequence: TGTGCCTGGACCCCAGGGGACAGGGGGTACGAGCAGTACTTC. It codes for CAWTPGDRGYEQYF. The genes are TRBV30 and TRBJ2-7, with TRBD1 identical over 11 bases. The V segment lost 4 bases and the J segment 4 bases; nucleotides outside the gene matches: 6. Germline V gives CDR1 GTSNPN, CDR2 SVGIG (reference sequence). This CDR3 has 14 residues.